The clone carrying this T cell receptor (beta chain) has a handful of counts. The data were obtained in a study of human T cells and chemical hapten exposure. The CDR3 totals 14 residues. Germline values: CDR1 LNHDA, CDR2 SQIVND (reference sequence). V dropped 3 bases and J dropped 4; count of bases not matched to a gene: 4. MiXCR, applied by TCRdb to the RACE reads, yields one record per CDR3 protein. The table includes around 110,000 distinct CDR3 sequences, roughly 12% detected once. Time point noted: patch test 1, 2 weeks after DPC sensitization. Noted treatment: therapeutic diphenylcyclopropenone sensitization with weekly scalp DPC.

The V call is TRBV19, the J call TRBJ2-7; 9 nucleotides match TRBD2. The sequencing here drew on whole blood, taken in connection with sensitization to the hapten diphenylcyclopropenone (DPC). This receptor was identified in a woman in her forties or fifties with alopecia areata. Some clones in this sample may be carry-over from other donors' samples. Here the CDR3 reads CASSILAGRYEQYF. The CDR3 bases are TGTGCCAGTAGTATCCTAGCGGGGCGATACGAGCAGTACTTC.